These 12 T cell receptor beta chains were all obtained from the same sample, sequenced in a study of blood T cell repertoires in COVID-19. The table came from immunoSEQ multiplex PCR; TCRdb's copy has only in-frame clones and leaves some out. The repertoire includes approximately 100,000 clones, about 89% of them detected once, and around a tenth sits in the top ten. The sequencing input was peripheral blood. The receptor source for this set is a woman younger than 45 with acute or convalescent COVID-19.

This chain's CDR3 is CASSYRLGRNQPQHF. The DNA of the CDR3 is TGTGCCAGCAGTTACCGATTGGGCAGAAATCAGCCCCAGCATTTT. This rearrangement joins TRBV6-2 or TRBV6-3 to TRBJ1-5, with D hard to call. The CDR3 runs to 15 residues. V was cut by 2 bases and J by 4 bases, with 12 bases left in between. The germline gives CDR1 MNHEY, CDR2 SVGEGT.

CDR3 bases: TGTGCCACCAGCAGGGGAGGCGGGGAGCTGTTTTTT. Its translation: CATSRGGGELFF. J is TRBJ2-2 and V is TRBV15; D may be TRBD2 (6 bases). Trimming left V 3 bases short and J 7 bases short, with 6 bases between. The CDR3 is made up of 12 amino acids. Per germline, CDR1 LNHNV and CDR2 YYDKDF (reference sequence). Full variable domain (rest looked up from reference TRBV15 and TRBJ2-2): DAMVIQNPRYQVTQFGKPVTLSCSQTLNHNVMYWYQQKSSQAPKLLFHYYDKDFNNEADTPDNFQSRRPNTSFCFLDIRSPGLGDTAMYLCATSRGGGELFFGEGSRLTVL.

The genes are TRBV2 and TRBJ1-1; D not resolved. The CDR3 spans 13 residues. Trimming removed 2 bases at V and 1 base at J, with 5 bases between. Germline V gene data show CDR1 as SNHLY and CDR2 as FYNNEI. The DNA for the CDR3 is TGTGCCAGCAGTGAATCGAGGAACACTGAAGCTTTCTTT. It translates to CASSESRNTEAFF.

V usage is TRBV10-1 and J usage is TRBJ1-1; D remains unclear. Germline CDR1 WNHNN, CDR2 SYGVQD (reference sequence). The V gene lost 3 bases and the J gene lost 5 bases, with 7 bases spanning the gap. This CDR3 comprises 12 residues. CDR3 loop: CASSERGTEAFF. CDR3 in DNA: TGCGCCAGCAGTGAAAGAGGGACTGAAGCTTTCTTT.

J is TRBJ2-2 and V is TRBV6-1; weak D call: TRBD2 (5 bases). Looked up from germline, CDR1 is MNHNS and CDR2 is SASEGT. The CDR3 runs to 16 residues. V lost 4 bases, J lost 6 bases, and 18 bases lay in between. CDR3 residues: CASSGGGRARAGELFF. CDR3 sequence (DNA): TGTGCCAGCAGTGGAGGAGGCCGGGCGAGAGCCGGGGAGCTGTTTTTT.

The chain carries TRBV7-3 and TRBJ2-5; maybe TRBD2 (7 bases). This CDR3 region has 15 residues. Germline loops: CDR1 SGHTA, CDR2 FQGTGA. V was cut by 5 bases and J by 4 bases, with 17 bases left in between. CDR3 nucleotide sequence: TGTGCCAGCAGCCCCAGGCGGGGGCCGGGAGAGACCCAGTACTTC. Protein sequence: CASSPRRGPGETQYF. Variable domain in full (rest from reference TRBV7-3 and TRBJ2-5): GAGVSQTPSNKVTEKGKYVELRCDPISGHTALYWYRQSLGQGPEFLIYFQGTGAADDSGLPNDRFFAVRPEGSVSTLKIQRTERGDSAVYLCASSPRRGPGETQYFGPGTRLLVL.

The chain couples TRBV7-3 to TRBJ2-7; 7 bases are a match to TRBD1. CDR3 length: 13 residues. The germline V gene has CDR1 SGHTA and CDR2 FQGTGA. The junction had 6 bases not matched to a gene; V was cut back by 8 bases and J by 2 bases. The CDR3 here is CASSNQGAYEQYF. The CDR3 nucleotides read TGTGCCAGCTCGAATCAGGGGGCCTACGAGCAGTACTTC.

The chain is built from TRBV4-2 and TRBJ2-1, with 10 bases lining up with TRBD2. The J segment lost 6 bases and the V segment lost 5 bases, leaving 4 bases of the junction unmatched. From germline, CDR1 is LGHNA and CDR2 YNFKEQ. The CDR3 covers 14 residues. CDR3 sequence (DNA): TGTGCCAGCAGCTATAGCGGGGGGAGCAATGAGCAGTTCTTC. Translated: CASSYSGGSNEQFF.

CDR3 sequence reads: CASTAMALGAEAFF. CDR3 in DNA: TGTGCCAGTACCGCGATGGCCCTAGGGGCTGAAGCTTTCTTT. The chain carries TRBV19 and TRBJ1-1; perhaps TRBD1 as D (5 bases). Germline CDR1 and CDR2: LNHDA and SQIVND (reference sequence). Deletions cut 7 bases from V and 6 bases from J, with 18 bases between. This CDR3 region has 14 residues.

The chain is built from TRBV9 and TRBJ1-2; D unclear. From germline, CDR1 is SGDLS and CDR2 YYNGEE. Trimming took off 4 bases at V and 2 bases at J, with 12 bases between the two ends. The CDR3 is 14 residues long. In nucleotides, the CDR3 is TGTGCCAGCAGCTTCGTGCGGGCGAACTATGGCTACACCTTC. It encodes CASSFVRANYGYTF.

V gene TRBV5-1 combines with J gene TRBJ2-4, with D possibly being TRBD2 (5 bases). V dropped 3 bases and J dropped 0 bases, with 10 bases sitting between them. The CDR3 is 15 residues long. Per germline, CDR1 SGHRS and CDR2 YFSETQ. The CDR3 spells CASSSHGVAKNIQYF. For the CDR3, the DNA is TGCGCCAGCAGCTCACACGGGGTAGCCAAAAACATTCAGTACTTC.

This clone was observed once. The J gene is TRBJ1-5, the V gene TRBV7-9, with D uncertain. The germline V gene encodes CDR1 SEHNR and CDR2 FQNEAQ (reference sequence). V shed 5 bases and J shed 0 bases, with 5 bases lying between them. There are 13 residues in the CDR3. The CDR3 DNA reads as TGTGCCAGCAGCCGTAGTAGCAATCAGCCCCAGCATTTT. It yields the protein CASSRSSNQPQHF. Filled out from reference TRBV7-9 and TRBJ1-5, the complete variable domain reads DTGVSQNPRHKITKRGQNVTFRCDPISEHNRLYWYRQTLGQGPEFLTYFQNEAQLEKSRLLSDRFSAERPKGSFSTLEIQRTEQGDSAMYLCASSRSSNQPQHFGDGTRLSIL.